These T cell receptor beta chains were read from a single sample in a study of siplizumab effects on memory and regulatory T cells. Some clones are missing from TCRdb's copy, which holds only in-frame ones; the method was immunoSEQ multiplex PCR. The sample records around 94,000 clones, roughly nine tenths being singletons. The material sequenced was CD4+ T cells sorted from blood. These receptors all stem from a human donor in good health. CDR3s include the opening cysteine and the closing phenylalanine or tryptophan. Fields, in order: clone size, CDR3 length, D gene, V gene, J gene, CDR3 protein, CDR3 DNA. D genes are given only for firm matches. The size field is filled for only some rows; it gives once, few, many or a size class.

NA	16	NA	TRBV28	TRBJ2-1	CASKTGRAGTYNEQFF	TGTGCCAGCAAGACAGGTCGAGCTGGGACCTACAATGAGCAGTTCTTC
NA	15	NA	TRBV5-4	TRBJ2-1	CATSTGTGSYNEQFF	TGTGCCACCTCAACCGGGACGGGTTCCTACAATGAGCAGTTCTTC
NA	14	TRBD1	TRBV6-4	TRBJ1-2	CASSDSGTGRGYTF	TGTGCCAGCAGTGACTCGGGGACAGGACGGGGTTACACCTTC
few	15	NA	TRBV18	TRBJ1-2	CASSPTREGHYGYTF	TGTGCCAGCTCACCAACTAGAGAGGGGCACTATGGCTACACCTTC
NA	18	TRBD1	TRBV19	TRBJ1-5	CASNKNRGRASADQPQHF	TGTGCCAGTAACAAAAACAGGGGAAGAGCCTCAGCAGATCAGCCCCAGCATTTT
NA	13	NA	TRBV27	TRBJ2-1	CASCSRRGNEQFF	TGTGCCAGCTGTAGCCGGAGGGGCAATGAGCAGTTCTTC
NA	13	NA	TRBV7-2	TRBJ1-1	CASSPLSYTEAFF	TGTGCCAGCAGCCCCCTGAGTTACACTGAAGCTTTCTTT
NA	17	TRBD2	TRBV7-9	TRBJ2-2	CASSGTSGIIGSGELFF	TGTGCCAGCTCCGGGACTAGCGGGATTATAGGGTCCGGGGAGCTGTTTTTT
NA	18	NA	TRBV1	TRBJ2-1	CTSSQRGRMREGGNEQFF	TGCACCAGCAGCCAAAGGGGTCGGATGCGGGAGGGGGGCAATGAGCAGTTCTTC
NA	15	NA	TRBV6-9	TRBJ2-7	CASRPLGNSHLEQNF	TGTGCCAGCAGGCCCTTAGGAAACTCCCATCTCGAGCAGAACTTC
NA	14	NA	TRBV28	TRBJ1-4	CASIAGGKGEKLFF	TGTGCCAGCATCGCCGGGGGCAAGGGTGAAAAACTGTTTTTT
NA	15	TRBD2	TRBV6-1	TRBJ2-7	CASSARTSGLGEQYF	TGTGCCAGCAGTGCAAGGACTAGCGGTTTGGGGGAGCAGTACTTC
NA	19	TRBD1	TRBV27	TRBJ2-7	CASSSSRVAGQGVHYEQYF	TGTGCCAGCAGTTCATCGCGCGTCGCCGGACAGGGAGTCCACTACGAGCAGTACTTC
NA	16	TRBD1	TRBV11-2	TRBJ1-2	CASRKPGQGRNYGYTF	TGTGCCAGCAGAAAACCGGGACAGGGAAGGAATTATGGCTACACCTTC
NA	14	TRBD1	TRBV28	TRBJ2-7	CASRRGTVTYEQYF	TGTGCCAGCAGAAGGGGGACAGTTACCTACGAGCAGTACTTC
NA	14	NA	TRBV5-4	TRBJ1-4	CASSSGGANEKLFF	TGTGCCAGCAGTTCAGGAGGAGCTAATGAAAAACTGTTTTTT
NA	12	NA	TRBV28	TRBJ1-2	CASSTANYGYTF	TGTGCCAGTTCGACAGCGAACTATGGCTACACCTTC
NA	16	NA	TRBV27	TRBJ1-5	CASSRGDTTGNQPQHF	TGTGCCAGCAGTCGGGGTGACACTACAGGCAATCAGCCCCAGCATTTT
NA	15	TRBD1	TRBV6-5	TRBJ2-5	CASKISPGQGQTQYF	TGTGCCAGCAAAATTTCTCCGGGACAGGGACAGACCCAGTACTTC
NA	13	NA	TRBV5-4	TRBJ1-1	CASSLAGLTEAFF	TGTGCCAGCAGCTTGGCGGGATTGACTGAAGCTTTCTTT
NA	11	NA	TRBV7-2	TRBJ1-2	CASSSRVGYTF	TGTGCCAGCAGCTCGAGGGTTGGCTACACCTTC
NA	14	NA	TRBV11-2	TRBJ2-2	CASKGPPPTGELFF	TGTGCCAGCAAGGGACCCCCACCCACCGGGGAGCTGTTTTTT
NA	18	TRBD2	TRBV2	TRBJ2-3	CASSERAAGTSGRDTQYF	TGTGCCAGCAGTGAAAGGGCAGCCGGGACTAGCGGTAGAGATACGCAGTATTTT
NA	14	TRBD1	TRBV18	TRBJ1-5	CASSLQGGNQPQHF	TGTGCCAGCTCACTACAGGGGGGCAATCAGCCCCAGCATTTT
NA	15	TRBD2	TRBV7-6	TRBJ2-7	CASSLGLAGGGEQYF	TGTGCCAGCAGCTTAGGACTAGCGGGAGGAGGCGAGCAGTACTTC
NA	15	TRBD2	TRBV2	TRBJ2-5	CASSRTSGRKETQYF	TGTGCCAGCAGCCGGACTAGCGGGCGTAAAGAGACCCAGTACTTC
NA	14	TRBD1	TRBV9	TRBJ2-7	CASSPRGLPLEQYF	TGTGCCAGCAGCCCGAGGGGGCTCCCCCTCGAGCAGTACTTC
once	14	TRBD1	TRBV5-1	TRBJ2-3	CASSQRTGPDTQYF	TGCGCCAGCAGCCAACGGACAGGGCCAGATACGCAGTATTTT
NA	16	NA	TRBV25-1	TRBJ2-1	CASSESGRSSYNEQFF	TGTGCCAGCAGTGAATCGGGCAGAAGCTCCTACAATGAGCAGTTCTTC
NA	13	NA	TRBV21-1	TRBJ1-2	CASSARDGGYYTF	TGTGCCAGCAGCGCCCGGGACGGAGGATACTACACCTTC
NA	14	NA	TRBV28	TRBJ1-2	CASSYGFTYYGYTF	TGTGCCAGCAGTTACGGATTCACTTACTATGGCTACACCTTC
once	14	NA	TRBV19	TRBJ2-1	CASRGLASPIEQFF	TGTGCCAGTCGGGGTCTAGCGAGTCCTATTGAGCAGTTCTTC
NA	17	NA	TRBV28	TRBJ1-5	CASSSLTGGYSNQPQHF	TGTGCCAGCAGTTCTTTGACAGGAGGCTATAGCAATCAGCCCCAGCATTTT
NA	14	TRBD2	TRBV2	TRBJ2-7	CASSRTSGSSEQYF	TGTGCCAGCAGCCGGACTAGCGGGAGTTCCGAGCAGTACTTC
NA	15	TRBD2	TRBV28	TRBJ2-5	CASSLARLARETQYF	TGTGCCAGCAGTTTAGCCCGACTAGCTAGGGAGACCCAGTACTTC
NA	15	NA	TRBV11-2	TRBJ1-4	CASSLVQSTNEKLFF	TGTGCCAGCAGCTTAGTTCAGTCAACTAATGAAAAACTGTTTTTT
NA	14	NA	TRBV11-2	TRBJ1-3	CASSLNRARNTIYF	TGTGCCAGCAGCTTAAACAGGGCCAGAAACACCATATATTTT
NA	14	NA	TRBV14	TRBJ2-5	CASSQDWGRRTQYF	TGTGCCAGCAGCCAAGATTGGGGGCGAAGGACCCAGTACTTC
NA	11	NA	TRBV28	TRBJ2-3	CASRLIDTQYF	TGTGCCAGCAGACTTATAGATACGCAGTATTTT
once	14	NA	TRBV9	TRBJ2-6	CASLTRPGANVLTF	TGTGCCAGCTTAACCCGTCCTGGGGCCAACGTCCTGACTTTC
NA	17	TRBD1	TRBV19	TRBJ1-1	CASSIIGQGAGAGEAFF	TGTGCCAGTAGTATTATAGGACAGGGGGCCGGCGCAGGTGAAGCTTTCTTT
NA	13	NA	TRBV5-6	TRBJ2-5	CASSLEWYGTQYF	TGTGCCAGCAGCTTGGAATGGTACGGGACCCAGTACTTC
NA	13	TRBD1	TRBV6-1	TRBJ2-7	CASSVQGFYEQYF	TGTGCCAGCAGTGTACAGGGGTTCTACGAGCAGTACTTC
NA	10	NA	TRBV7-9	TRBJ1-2	CASSSQGYTF	TGTGCCAGCAGCTCACAGGGCTACACCTTC
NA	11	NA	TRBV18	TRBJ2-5	CASSPQETQYF	TGTGCCAGCTCACCACAGGAGACCCAGTACTTC
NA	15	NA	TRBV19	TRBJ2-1	CASRRWGPVYNEQFF	TGTGCCAGTCGCCGATGGGGACCGGTTTACAATGAGCAGTTCTTC
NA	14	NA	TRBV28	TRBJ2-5	CASARRVLQETQYF	TGTGCCAGCGCACGGCGGGTCCTACAAGAGACCCAGTACTTC
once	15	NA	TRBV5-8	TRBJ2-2	CASSLAGRVTGELFF	TGTGCCAGCAGCTTAGCAGGTCGGGTCACCGGGGAGCTGTTTTTT
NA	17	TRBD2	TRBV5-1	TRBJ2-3	CASSLDGGLADTDTQYF	TGCGCCAGCAGCTTGGACGGGGGACTAGCGGACACAGATACGCAGTATTTT
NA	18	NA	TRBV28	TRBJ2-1	CASSLFHGGVSVYNEQFF	TGTGCCAGCAGTTTATTCCACGGTGGGGTTAGCGTATACAATGAGCAGTTCTTC
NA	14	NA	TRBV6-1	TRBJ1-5	CASSWGYSNQPQHF	TGTGCCAGCAGTTGGGGGTATAGCAATCAGCCCCAGCATTTT
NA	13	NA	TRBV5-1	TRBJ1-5	CASSLHPNQPQHF	TGCGCCAGCAGCCTACACCCGAATCAGCCCCAGCATTTT
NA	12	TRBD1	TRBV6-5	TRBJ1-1	CASNYPGQKAFF	TGTGCCAGCAATTATCCGGGACAGAAAGCTTTCTTT
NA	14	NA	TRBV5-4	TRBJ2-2	CASSSGGLTGELFF	TGTGCCAGCAGCTCTGGTGGACTCACCGGGGAGCTGTTTTTT
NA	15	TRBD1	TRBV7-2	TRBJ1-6	CASSLTGQGNSPLHF	TGTGCCAGCAGCTTAACGGGACAGGGCAATTCACCCCTCCACTTT
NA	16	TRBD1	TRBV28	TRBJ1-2	CASSAGTGAINYGYTF	TGTGCCAGCAGTGCCGGGACAGGAGCTATCAACTATGGCTACACCTTC
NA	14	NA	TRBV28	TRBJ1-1	CASSLHRANTEAFF	TGTGCCAGCAGTCTACACAGGGCGAACACTGAAGCTTTCTTT